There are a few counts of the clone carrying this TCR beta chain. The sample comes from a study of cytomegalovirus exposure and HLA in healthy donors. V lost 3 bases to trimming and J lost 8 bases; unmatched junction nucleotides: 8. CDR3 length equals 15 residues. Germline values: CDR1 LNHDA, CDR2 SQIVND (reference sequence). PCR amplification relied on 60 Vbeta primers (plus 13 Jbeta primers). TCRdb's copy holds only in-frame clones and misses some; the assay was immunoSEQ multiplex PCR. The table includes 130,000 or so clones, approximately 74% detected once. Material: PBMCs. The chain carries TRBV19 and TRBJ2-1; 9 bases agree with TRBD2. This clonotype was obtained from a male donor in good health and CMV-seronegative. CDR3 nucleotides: TGTGCCAGTAGTATTGGGGCTAGCGGGACGGATGAGCAGTTCTTC. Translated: CASSIGASGTDEQFF. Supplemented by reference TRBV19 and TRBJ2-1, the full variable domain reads DGGITQSPKYLFRKEGQNVTLSCEQNLNHDAMYWYRQDPGQGLRLIYYSQIVNDFQKGDIAEGYSVSREKKESFPLTVTSAQKNPTAFYLCASSIGASGTDEQFFGPGTRLTVL.